This TCR beta chain was sequenced for a study of T cells after yellow fever vaccination. Findings of the study overall: The bulk population could contribute abundant contaminating clonotypes to FACS-sorted repertoires.

MiXCR, run by TCRdb on the 5' RACE reads, gives a single entry per CDR3 protein. Of hundreds of thousands of distinct CDR3 sequences detected, 9.5% to 15% appear once; the ten largest clones hold 2.5% to 4%. Details on this clonotype: Its antigen is currently unknown.

The receptor comes from a man between 18 and 29 years old who received the YFV17D yellow fever vaccine. Sequenced material: CD4+ T cells sorted from PBMCs, taken 15 days after the yellow fever booster vaccination.

Written as DNA, the CDR3 is TGTGCCAGCAGCAGTGTGGGGGCTGAAGCTTTCTTT. Residues: CASSSVGAEAFF. The rearrangement joins TRBV25-1 to TRBJ1-1; a possible D gene is TRBD1 (5 bases). Germline CDR1 MGHDK, CDR2 SYGVNS. The CDR3 has 12 amino acids. Trimming shortened V by 6 bases and J by 6 bases, and 11 bases separated the two germline ends. The variable domain in full, with the rest retrieved from reference TRBV25-1 and TRBJ1-1, is EADIYQTPRYLVIGTGKKITLECSQTMGHDKMYWYQQDPGMELHLIHYSYGVNSTEKGDLSSESTVSRIRTEHFPLTLESARPSHTSQYLCASSSVGAEAFFGQGTRLTVV.